These 3 T cell receptor beta chains were all obtained from the same sample, sequenced in a study of cytomegalovirus exposure and HLA in healthy donors. PCR involved 60 Vbeta and 13 Jbeta primers. Clones were read by immunoSEQ multiplex PCR, and TCRdb kept only the in-frame ones, dropping some. Altogether 85,000 to 120,000 clones are present, roughly 80% being singletons, with the ten largest covering approximately 3.7%. The specimen sequenced was PBMCs. These receptors were collected from a man aged 60 to 75 in good health and CMV-seronegative.

The chain is built from TRBV5-1 and TRBJ2-5, with TRBD2 matching over 10 bases. Germline V lookup: CDR1 SGHRS, CDR2 YFSETQ. There are 14 residues in the CDR3. V lost 5 bases to trimming and J lost 0 bases; unmatched junction nucleotides: 1. The CDR3 loop reads CASRLAGYQETQYF. The DNA for the CDR3 is TGCGCCAGCAGACTAGCGGGGTACCAAGAGACCCAGTACTTC.

This clone was detected only once. The chain recombines TRBV7-2 with TRBJ1-4; 8 bases align to TRBD1. This CDR3 region has 15 residues. Germline CDR1 reads SGHTA; CDR2 reads FQGNSA. V gave up 4 bases and J gave up 6 bases; unmatched junction bases: 7. This chain's CDR3 is CASSSLQGAHEKLFF. CDR3 bases: TGTGCCAGCAGCTCCCTTCAGGGGGCGCATGAAAAACTGTTTTTT.

V gene TRBV6-1 combines with J gene TRBJ1-4; 8 positions match TRBD1. Trimming cost V 1 base and J 5 bases; bases outside gene matches: 6. CDR1 MNHNS and CDR2 SASEGT come from the germline V gene. CDR3 length: 16 amino acids. The CDR3 DNA reads as TGTGCCAGCAGTGAAGGAGGAGGACAGGGAAATGAAAAACTGTTTTTT. Translation: CASSEGGGQGNEKLFF.